The clone carrying this TCR beta chain is labeled as medium-sized (0.01 to 0.1%). As yet, its antigen is unknown. J lost 5 bases, V lost 1 base, and 14 bases had no gene match. The CDR3 totals 18 residues. Per the germline V gene, CDR1 is SGDLS and CDR2 is YYNGEE. Using approximately 14 ng of total RNA, TCR libraries were made with the QIAseq Immune Repertoire TCR panel. MiXCR, applied by TCRdb to the reads, yields one record per CDR3 protein. Of a few thousand distinct CDR3 sequences listed, 7% to 8.5% were seen once; the top ten hold 8.1%. From live CD3+CD8+TCRalphabeta+ cells, four PD-1 and/or TIGIT subsets were sorted. This sample is drawn from a study of circulating CD8 cells and anti-PD-1 response in melanoma. Regarding the study as a whole: DNEG was most diverse; TIGIT repertoires were least diverse.

The receptor comes from a human donor with melanoma. This sample comprised CD8+ T cells from PBMCs, obtained at baseline or after one month of anti-PD-1 therapy (not recorded which). This rearrangement joins TRBV9 to TRBJ2-1, with TRBD2 matching 8 bases. In DNA, the CDR3 is TGTGCCAGCAGCGTACAGGCAGGTGCTGGCGGGAGGAACAATGAGCAGTTCTTC. Translation gives CASSVQAGAGGRNNEQFF. The whole variable domain, remainder taken from reference TRBV9 and TRBJ2-1, is DSGVTQTPKHLITATGQRVTLRCSPRSGDLSVYWYQQSLDQGLQFLIQYYNGEERAKGNILERFSAQQFPDLHSELNLSSLELGDSALYFCASSVQAGAGGRNNEQFFGPGTRLTVL.